The 25 T cell receptor beta chains in this list originate from one sample, sequenced in a study of cytomegalovirus exposure and HLA in healthy donors. With 60 Vbeta and 13 Jbeta primers, the PCR was carried out. TCRdb keeps only in-frame clones here, not all; method: immunoSEQ multiplex PCR. The data contain roughly 180,000 clones, nearly 80% of them singletons. Input material: PBMCs. These receptors were taken from a female donor in good health and CMV-seronegative.

Of note for this clone: The junction and the germline gene differ at one end; a read error may be behind it. J is TRBJ2-5 and V is TRBV7-9; perhaps TRBD2 as D (5 bases). Germline V gene data show CDR1 as SEHNR and CDR2 as FQNEAQ (reference sequence). The CDR3 totals 15 residues. CDR3 sequence (DNA): TGTTCCAGCAGCCCACCCTACGGGATCCAAGAGACCCAGTACTTC. Translating gives CSSSPPYGIQETQYF.

V gene TRBV6-1 combines with J gene TRBJ2-2, with TRBD2 matching over 11 bases. Germline trimming cut 3 bases from V and 5 bases from J; bases unmatched to any gene: 17. The CDR3 runs to 20 residues. The germline gives CDR1 MNHNS, CDR2 SASEGT. This CDR3 reads CASSEISPYLAGGRTGELFF. The CDR3 region has the DNA TGTGCCAGCAGTGAGATCTCCCCCTACTTAGCGGGGGGGCGGACCGGGGAGCTGTTTTTT.

The V gene is TRBV18, the J gene TRBJ1-3; 8 bases are a match to TRBD1. The V and J ends lost 8 bases and 0 bases, in that order; junction bases with no gene match: 6. CDR1 KGHSH and CDR2 LQKENI come from the germline V gene. The CDR3 is 15 residues long. For the CDR3, the DNA is TGTGCCAGCACCAGGGGGCAAGGCTCTGGAAACACCATATATTTT. Translated, it gives CASTRGQGSGNTIYF.

V gene TRBV28 combines with J gene TRBJ2-1; 9 nucleotides line up with TRBD1. Germline lookup yields CDR1 MDHEN and CDR2 SYDVKM. The CDR3 length is 15 residues. V lost 6 bases and J lost 9; bases outside the gene matches: 12. The CDR3 nucleotides are TGTGCCAGCAGAGCGGGACAGGGTCTCGCTATTGAGCAGTTCTTC. Translation: CASRAGQGLAIEQFF.

The chain has TRBV5-1 and TRBJ2-5, with D perhaps TRBD2 (5 bases). CDR1 and CDR2 from the germline V gene are SGHRS and YFSETQ. The CDR3 consists of 14 residues. The V end lost 0 bases, the J end lost 3 bases, and 9 bases lay between the germline ends. The CDR3 here is CASSLAIGEETQYF. The CDR3 DNA is TGCGCCAGCAGCTTGGCAATCGGGGAAGAGACCCAGTACTTC.

The chain uses TRBV30 and TRBJ2-7; 8 nucleotides agree with TRBD1. Per germline, CDR1 GTSNPN and CDR2 SVGIG (reference sequence). Losses at the gene ends were 0 bases for V and 5 bases for J; bases not matched to a gene: 18. The CDR3 extends over 18 amino acids. CDR3 in amino acids: CAWSVGWAGGIRAHEQYF. CDR3 coding DNA: TGTGCCTGGAGTGTTGGTTGGGCAGGGGGCATAAGGGCCCACGAGCAGTACTTC.

The chain recombines TRBV21-1 with TRBJ1-2; TRBD1 is the table's D call and was not checked against the DNA. TRBV21-1 is a recognized pseudogene. CDR3 size: 13 residues. The CDR3 region is CAQEGTGGYGYTF. CDR3 sequence (DNA): TGTGCCCAGGAAGGGACAGGGGGCTATGGCTACACCTTC.

In DNA form, the CDR3 reads TGTGCCAGCAGCCCAGACAGGGCGTCGGGCGAGCAGTACTTC. Translating it yields CASSPDRASGEQYF. This chain connects TRBV7-2 to TRBJ2-7, with TRBD1 matching 7 bases. The CDR3 has 14 residues. Unmatched junction bases numbered 10, after V lost 5 bases and J lost 6 bases. Germline CDR1 SGHTA, CDR2 FQGNSA.

To note about this clone: The junction departs from germline at one end; a sequencing error may be responsible. The chain couples TRBV7-7 to TRBJ2-1, with 9 bases identical to TRBD2. CDR1 is SSHAT, CDR2 FNYEAQ, per germline (reference sequence). The CDR3 length is 14 residues. CDR3 sequence reads: CASSLVAGVGEQFF. Written as DNA, the CDR3 is TGTGCTAGCAGCTTAGTAGCGGGAGTGGGTGAGCAGTTCTTC.

V usage is TRBV11-3 and J usage is TRBJ1-1; D remains unclear. This CDR3 has 12 residues. The V and J ends lost 1 base and 11 bases respectively, with 11 bases between them. CDR1 and CDR2 (germline): SGHNT, YENEEA. The CDR3 DNA reads as TGTGCCAGCAGCTTAGGGGCCGGTTTGGCTTTCTTT. Its protein product is CASSLGAGLAFF. Drawing the rest from reference TRBV11-3 and TRBJ1-1, the complete variable domain is EAGVVQSPRYKIIEKKQPVAFWCNPISGHNTLYWYLQNLGQGPELLIRYENEEAVDDSQLPKDRFSAERLKGVDSTLKIQPAELGDSAVYLCASSLGAGLAFFGQGTRLTVV.

The rearrangement links TRBV27 to TRBJ1-1; D possibly corresponds to TRBD1 (5 bases). The germline V gene encodes CDR1 MNHEY and CDR2 SMNVEV (reference sequence). V was pared by 4 bases and J by 5 bases, with 17 bases between. The CDR3 runs 15 residues. CDR3 nucleotides: TGTGCCAGCAGTTCCAAAAGTGGGGGGGGAACTGAAGCTTTCTTT. Residues: CASSSKSGGGTEAFF.

V usage is TRBV11-2 and J usage is TRBJ1-2; the D gene is possibly TRBD1 (5 bases). Germline CDR1 SGHAT, CDR2 FQNNGV. The CDR3 spans 12 residues. Trimming took 5 bases from V and 8 from J, leaving 12 bases between them. The CDR3 loop reads CASSHGQRGYTF. The DNA for the CDR3 is TGTGCCAGCAGCCATGGACAAAGAGGCTACACCTTC.

V and J are TRBV19 and TRBJ2-1; TRBD2 matches 7 bases. V shed 10 bases, J shed 9 bases, and the junction held 6 bases outside the gene matches. This CDR3 contains 11 residues. Germline CDR1 reads LNHDA; CDR2 reads SQIVND (reference sequence). The CDR3 coding sequence is TGTGCCACCTACCGCGGGGGTGAGCAGTTCTTC. Protein sequence: CATYRGGEQFF. The full variable domain, completed using reference TRBV19 and TRBJ2-1, is DGGITQSPKYLFRKEGQNVTLSCEQNLNHDAMYWYRQDPGQGLRLIYYSQIVNDFQKGDIAEGYSVSREKKESFPLTVTSAQKNPTAFYLCATYRGGEQFFGPGTRLTVL.

This chain connects TRBV5-1 to TRBJ2-1, with 9 bases that match TRBD2. The CDR3 has 16 residues. Looked up from germline, CDR1 is SGHRS and CDR2 is YFSETQ. After removal of 5 bases from V and 7 bases from J, the junction contained 13 bases not matched to a gene. The CDR3 DNA sequence: TGCGCCAGCAGTCCCGGAGCTAGCGGGATTGGGAATGAGCAGTTCTTC. It codes for CASSPGASGIGNEQFF. Complete variable domain (other parts from reference TRBV5-1 and TRBJ2-1): KAGVTQTPRYLIKTRGQQVTLSCSPISGHRSVSWYQQTPGQGLQFLFEYFSETQRNKGNFPGRFSGRQFSNSRSEMNVSTLELGDSALYLCASSPGASGIGNEQFFGPGTRLTVL.

Regarding this clone: One end of the junction fails to match germline, which may point to a read error. V gene TRBV7-9 combines with J gene TRBJ2-1, with D hard to call. The CDR3 runs to 14 residues. The germline V gene encodes CDR1 SEHNR and CDR2 FQNEAQ (reference sequence). For the CDR3, the DNA is TGTTCCAGCAGCTTCGCTAGCTCCTACAATGAGCAGTTCTTC. Translating it yields CSSSFASSYNEQFF. Supplemented by reference TRBV7-9 and TRBJ2-1, the full variable domain reads DTGVSQNPRHKITKRGQNVTFRCDPISEHNRLYWYRQTLGQGPEFLTYFQNEAQLEKSRLLSDRFSAERPKGSFSTLEIQRTEQGDSAMYLCSSSFASSYNEQFFGPGTRLTVL.

The CDR3: CASSPSDGGTYEQYF. The CDR3 bases are TGCGCCAGCAGCCCATCGGACGGAGGGACCTACGAGCAGTACTTC. This rearrangement joins TRBV5-1 to TRBJ2-7, with a weak D call TRBD2 (6 bases). The CDR3 spans 15 residues. Germline CDR1 is SGHRS and CDR2 is YFSETQ. The ends were cut back, 4 bases at V and 2 bases at J, with 16 bases in the middle.

The chain is built from TRBV6-5 and TRBJ1-5; tentatively, D is TRBD1 (6 bases). CDR3 size: 13 residues. Germline V CDR1 and CDR2: MNHEY, SVGAGI. Trimming left V 8 bases short and J 4 bases short, with 12 bases between. CDR3 region: CASALRGNQPQHF. Written as DNA, the CDR3 is TGTGCCAGCGCTCTCAGGGGTAATCAGCCCCAGCATTTT.

This chain uses TRBV18 with TRBJ1-3; possible D gene TRBD1, 6 bases. CDR3 length: 15 amino acids. The V gene's germline CDR1 is KGHSH and CDR2 LQKENI. The ends were cut back, 3 bases at V and 1 base at J, with 10 bases in the middle. CDR3 sequence reads: CASSPSQGSGNTIYF. CDR3 bases: TGTGCCAGCTCACCCTCACAGGGATCTGGAAACACCATATATTTT.

The CDR3 DNA sequence: TGTGCCAGCAGTGAGACAGGGGGGAATCAGCCCCAGCATTTT. This gives the protein CASSETGGNQPQHF. This chain joins TRBV6-5 and TRBJ1-5; 9 bases align to TRBD1. Germline trimming cut 5 bases from V and 4 bases from J; bases unmatched to any gene: 3. Germline CDR1 MNHEY, CDR2 SVGAGI. The CDR3 spans 14 residues.

The chain uses TRBV2 and TRBJ2-5; no clear D. This CDR3 spans 15 amino acids. V shed 6 bases and J shed 2 bases, with 16 bases lying between them. Per the germline V gene, CDR1 is SNHLY and CDR2 is FYNNEI. CDR3 protein: CASRILPVPQETQYF. The CDR3 nucleotides read TGTGCCAGCAGGATACTCCCCGTACCTCAAGAGACCCAGTACTTC.

This clone appeared a few times. V gene TRBV6-5 combines with J gene TRBJ1-5; tentative D call: TRBD1 (5 bases). This CDR3 has 14 amino acids. In germline, CDR1 is MNHEY, CDR2 SVGAGI. V was clipped by 2 bases and J by 6 bases, with 11 bases between them. The CDR3 coding sequence is TGTGCCAGCAGTTACAGGGGAGGGAGTCAGCCCCAGCATTTT. Translation: CASSYRGGSQPQHF.

This rearrangement joins TRBV5-1 to TRBJ1-1, with D possibly being TRBD1 (6 bases). Looked up from germline, CDR1 is SGHRS and CDR2 is YFSETQ. With 2 bases removed from V and 1 base from J, the gap between germline ends came to 15 bases. CDR3 length: 16 amino acids. CDR3: CASSFGTPTRNTEAFF. DNA of the CDR3: TGCGCCAGCAGCTTCGGGACACCGACCAGGAACACTGAAGCTTTCTTT.

The chain uses TRBV10-3 and TRBJ2-1, with 7 bases identical to TRBD2. CDR1 is ENHRY and CDR2 is SYGVKD in the germline V gene. The J segment lost 8 bases and the V segment lost 9 bases, leaving 13 bases of the junction unmatched. This CDR3 contains 14 residues. The CDR3 loop is CAIKRDQGADEQFF. DNA for the CDR3: TGTGCCATAAAGCGGGATCAAGGGGCCGATGAGCAGTTCTTC.

The V gene is TRBV6-6, the J gene TRBJ2-1; 11 bases match TRBD2. Trimming cost V 8 bases and J 4 bases; bases outside gene matches: 7. This CDR3 contains 15 residues. Germline lookup yields CDR1 MNHNY and CDR2 SVGAGI (reference sequence). CDR3 in amino acids: CASGKGLAEYNEQFF. The CDR3 DNA follows: TGTGCCAGCGGGAAGGGACTAGCGGAATACAATGAGCAGTTCTTC.

A few counts support this clone. The chain combines TRBV5-5 with TRBJ2-2; tentatively, D is TRBD1 (6 bases). V was cut by 0 bases and J by 4 bases, with 10 bases left in between. Per germline, CDR1 SGHKS and CDR2 YYEKEE (reference sequence). This CDR3 has 15 amino acids. DNA for the CDR3: TGTGCCAGCAGCTTGGGAGGGGGTGGCACCGGGGAGCTGTTTTTT. It translates to CASSLGGGGTGELFF.